The clone carrying this TCR beta chain turned up a few times. The sample originates from a study of T cells in Graves' hyperthyroidism and ophthalmopathy. Researchers barred patients who had uncontrolled infection, other autoimmune disease, pregnancy or lactation. Per the germline V gene, CDR1 is LNHNV and CDR2 is YYDKDF (reference sequence). The ends were cut back, 0 bases at V and 7 bases at J, with 19 bases in the middle. CDR3 length: 16 residues. RNA transcripts served as the template for amplifying TCR beta CDR3 regions. Initially, a first-round RT-PCR of the TCR CDR3 employed the HTBI primer set. TCRdb processed the multiplex PCR reads anew with MiXCR; each CDR3 protein has one entry. The sample consists of around 400,000 distinct CDR3 sequences, less than 20% of them appearing once.

The chain uses TRBV15 and TRBJ2-7; D tentatively reads TRBD1 or TRBD2 (5 bases each). Sequenced material: blood. This sequence originates from a woman between 18 and 30 years old with Graves' hyperthyroidism that later progressed to Graves' ophthalmopathy. The CDR3 loop is CATSRDSGRFSLEQYF. For the CDR3, the DNA is TGTGCCACCAGCAGAGATTCGGGACGGTTCTCCTTAGAGCAGTACTTC.